Below are 10 T cell receptor beta chains sequenced from a single sample in a study of quantifying T cell responses using KT2 cells. Across the study: Reverse transcription used primers in the TCR alpha and beta constant regions.

The cDNA 3' end received a ligated oligonucleotide with a UMI. First-round PCR used three to four cycles and beta primers RC1.1 and RC1.2 covering TRBC1 and TRBC2. TCRdb independently ran MiXCR on the UMI-ligation and nested PCR reads; one entry per CDR3 protein. This sample has fewer than 45,000 distinct CDR3 sequences, with approximately 17% found just once. The sequenced material came from PBMCs spiked with cells of the T cell clone KT2. These receptors all come from a human donor.

This clonotype was seen ten or more times. The chain employs TRBV20-1 and TRBJ2-7, with D tentatively TRBD1 (7 bases). This CDR3 has 15 residues. Trimming stripped 5 bases from V and 0 bases from J, with 17 bases between. From germline, CDR1 is DFQATT and CDR2 SNEGSKA (reference sequence). CDR3 sequence (DNA): TGCAGTGCTGCGGGACAGCCTAGAAGCTCCTACGAGCAGTACTTC. This codes for CSAAGQPRSSYEQYF.

The rearrangement links TRBV5-5 to TRBJ1-1; weak D call: TRBD1 (5 bases). V was cut by 4 bases and J by 4 bases, with 17 bases left in between. The V gene's germline CDR1 is SGHKS and CDR2 YYEKEE (reference sequence). The CDR3 has 15 residues. CDR3 amino acids: CASSGWGRDGTEAFF. The CDR3 nucleotides read TGTGCCAGCAGCGGTTGGGGCAGGGACGGCACTGAAGCTTTCTTT.

This clonotype has a handful of counts. The chain recombines TRBV19 with TRBJ1-2; D remains unclear. Per the germline V gene, CDR1 is LNHDA and CDR2 is SQIVND (reference sequence). V shed 3 bases and J shed 4 bases, with 9 bases lying between them. This CDR3 has 13 amino acids. The CDR3: CASSIQIFYGYTF. In nucleotides, the CDR3 is TGTGCCAGTAGTATCCAGATATTCTATGGCTACACCTTC.

There are a few counts of this clonotype. V usage is TRBV6-2 or TRBV6-3 and J usage is TRBJ1-5; TRBD1 might be the D (6 bases). V lost 6 bases to trimming and J lost 2 bases, with 17 bases between them. This CDR3 has 16 residues. The germline V gene has CDR1 MNHEY and CDR2 SVGEGT. Here the CDR3 DNA reads TGTGCCAGCAGCCTGACAGGCAGTCCGGGCAATCAGCCCCAGCATTTT. Translation gives CASSLTGSPGNQPQHF.

The genes are TRBV7-9 and TRBJ2-5, with 7 bases aligning to TRBD1. CDR1 and CDR2 (germline): SEHNR, FQNEAQ (reference sequence). The CDR3 contains 14 residues. V lost 4 bases to trimming and J lost 1 base; unmatched junction nucleotides: 3. CDR3 in DNA: TGTGCCAGCAGCTCCGGACAGGTCCAAGAGACCCAGTACTTC. As protein: CASSSGQVQETQYF.

The chain carries TRBV12-3 or TRBV12-4 and TRBJ2-1; TRBD2 aligns across 11 bases. The CDR3 is 17 amino acids. With 1 base clipped from V and 7 bases from J, the junction kept 9 bases outside the gene matches. DNA for the CDR3: TGTGCCAGCAGTTTAGGGTTGACTAGCGGGGATGAAAATGAGCAGTTCTTC. As protein: CASSLGLTSGDENEQFF.

This clonotype has just a few counts. The chain couples TRBV18 to TRBJ2-7; perhaps TRBD1 as D (5 bases). The CDR3 loop spans 17 amino acids. V lost 2 bases to trimming and J lost 3 bases, with 20 bases between them. CDR1 KGHSH and CDR2 LQKENI come from the germline V gene. CDR3 in amino acids: CASSPTRVQGRIYEQYF. The DNA of the CDR3 is TGTGCCAGCTCACCAACGCGTGTTCAGGGAAGGATCTACGAGCAGTACTTC. The complete variable domain, with remaining parts taken from reference TRBV18 and TRBJ2-7, reads NAGVMQNPRHLVRRRGQEARLRCSPMKGHSHVYWYRQLPEEGLKFMVYLQKENIIDESGMPKERFSAEFPKEGPSILRIQQVVRGDSAAYFCASSPTRVQGRIYEQYFGPGTRLTVT.

This clonotype was detected a few times. This sequence joins TRBV29-1 and TRBJ1-4, with TRBD1 as a possible D gene (5 bases). The germline V and J ends were trimmed by 6 bases and 0 bases, with 8 bases remaining between them. The CDR3 runs to 13 residues. Germline CDR1 is SQVTM and CDR2 is ANQGSEA. CDR3 protein: CSVGPATNEKLFF. For the CDR3, the DNA is TGCAGCGTGGGACCCGCAACTAATGAAAAACTGTTTTTT.

This clonotype was found a few times. The V and J genes are TRBV6-5 and TRBJ2-1; TRBD1 matches 7 bases. This CDR3 has 16 amino acids. Germline CDR1 MNHEY, CDR2 SVGAGI. V was pared by 5 bases and J by 0 bases, with 7 bases of the junction left unmatched. In DNA, the CDR3 is TGTGCCAGCAGTCCCAGGGGGTATAACTCCTACAATGAGCAGTTCTTC. It is translated as CASSPRGYNSYNEQFF.

This clonotype was observed a few times. The chain has TRBV7-9 and TRBJ2-1, with 7 bases identical to TRBD2. V lost 2 bases and J lost 8; bases outside the gene matches: 6. The CDR3 is made up of 14 amino acids. Germline V CDR1 and CDR2: SEHNR, FQNEAQ (reference sequence). The CDR3 region has the DNA TGTGCCAGCAGCTTAAGCGGGAACGTTTATGAGCAGTTCTTC. It yields the protein CASSLSGNVYEQFF.